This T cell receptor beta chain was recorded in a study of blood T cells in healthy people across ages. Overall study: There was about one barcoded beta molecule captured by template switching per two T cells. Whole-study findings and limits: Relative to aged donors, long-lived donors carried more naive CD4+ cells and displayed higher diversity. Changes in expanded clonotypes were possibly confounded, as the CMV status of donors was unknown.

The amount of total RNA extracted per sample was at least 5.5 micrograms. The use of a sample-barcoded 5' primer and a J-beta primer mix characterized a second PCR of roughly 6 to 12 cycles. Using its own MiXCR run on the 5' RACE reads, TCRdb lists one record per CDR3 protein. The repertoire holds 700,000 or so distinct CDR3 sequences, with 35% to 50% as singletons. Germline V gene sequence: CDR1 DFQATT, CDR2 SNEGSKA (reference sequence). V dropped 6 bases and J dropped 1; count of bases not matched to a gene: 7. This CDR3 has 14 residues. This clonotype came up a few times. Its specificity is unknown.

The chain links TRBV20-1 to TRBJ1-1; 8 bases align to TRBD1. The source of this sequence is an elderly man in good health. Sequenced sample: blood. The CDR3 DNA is TGCAGTGCACCGGACAGGGTAAAGAACACTGAAGCTTTCTTT. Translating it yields CSAPDRVKNTEAFF.